This entry features one T cell receptor beta chain sequence. The data were obtained in a study of CD8+CD57+ T cells in acquired aplastic anemia. J was trimmed by 3 bases and V by 3 bases; bases with no gene match: 8. CDR1 is LNHNV and CDR2 is YYDKDF in the germline V gene (reference sequence). There are 16 residues in the CDR3. Profiles of TCR beta VDJ and CDR3 were generated from a genomic DNA template. TCRdb reprocessed the reads with MiXCR, giving one entry per CDR3 protein. The sample lists about 71,000 distinct CDR3 sequences; 45% to 55% were seen once. The V gene is TRBV15, the J gene TRBJ2-1, with 7 bases lining up with TRBD2. This sequence was found in a human donor in good health, serving as a control. The specimen sequenced was sorted CD4+, CD8+, or CD8+CD57+ T cells (not recorded which) from PBMCs. CDR3 sequence: CATSSPRAGDYNEQFF. CDR3 in DNA: TGTGCCACCAGCAGCCCCCGGGCGGGAGACTACAATGAGCAGTTCTTC. Variable domain in full (rest from reference TRBV15 and TRBJ2-1): DAMVIQNPRYQVTQFGKPVTLSCSQTLNHNVMYWYQQKSSQAPKLLFHYYDKDFNNEADTPDNFQSRRPNTSFCFLDIRSPGLGDTAMYLCATSSPRAGDYNEQFFGPGTRLTVL.